These 16 T cell receptor beta chains were all obtained from the same sample, sequenced in a study of OX40 agonist ivuxolimab in advanced cancers. Sequenced by immunoSEQ multiplex PCR; TCRdb stores in-frame clones only, minus some. The data contain about 13,000 clones, 67% of them seen just once; the ten biggest clones take up about 27%. The specimen was CD4+ or CD8+ T cells sorted from blood, collected in a trial of the OX40 agonist ivuxolimab. The receptors were sampled from an adult with an advanced solid tumor such as melanoma, head and neck, liver or kidney cancer.

This chain connects TRBV4-1 to TRBJ2-2, with D unresolved. V lost 0 bases to trimming and J lost 5 bases, with 13 bases between them. The CDR3 spans 16 residues. CDR1 and CDR2 (germline): MGHRA, YSYEKL. The CDR3 loop reads CASSQEGRQGTGELFF. CDR3 nucleotide sequence: TGCGCCAGCAGCCAAGAAGGACGTCAAGGAACCGGGGAGCTGTTTTTT.

The chain uses TRBV5-6 and TRBJ1-2; D unresolved. CDR1 is SGHDT, CDR2 YYEEEE, per germline. This CDR3 has 14 amino acids. The V end lost 0 bases, the J end lost 2 bases, and 8 bases lay between the germline ends. CDR3 region: CASSLEDGNYGYTF. The CDR3 bases are TGTGCCAGCAGCTTGGAGGACGGGAACTATGGCTACACCTTC. Full variable domain (outside the CDR3, taken from reference TRBV5-6 and TRBJ1-2): DAGVTQSPTHLIKTRGQQVTLRCSPKSGHDTVSWYQQALGQGPQFIFQYYEEEERQRGNFPDRFSGHQFPNYSSELNVNALLLGDSALYLCASSLEDGNYGYTFGSGTRLTVV.

This chain uses TRBV9 with TRBJ2-3; D gene unclear. The germline V gene encodes CDR1 SGDLS and CDR2 YYNGEE. The CDR3 totals 13 residues. Trimming cost V 3 bases and J 0 bases, with 5 bases left between them. The CDR3 spells CASSAFSTDTQYF. CDR3 in DNA: TGTGCCAGCAGCGCCTTTAGCACAGATACGCAGTATTTT.

On this clone: An end of the junction does not agree with germline; a read error may underlie this. V is TRBV5-4 and J is TRBJ2-7, with 9 positions matching TRBD2. In germline, CDR1 is SGHNT, CDR2 YYREEE (reference sequence). There are 18 residues in the CDR3. CDR3 protein: CASSQDRPLAGAGYEQYF. The DNA of the CDR3 is TGCGCCAGCAGCCAAGATCGGCCCTTAGCGGGGGCCGGCTACGAGCAGTACTTC.

This chain links TRBV15 with TRBJ2-7; 7 bases line up with TRBD2. Per germline, CDR1 LNHNV and CDR2 YYDKDF (reference sequence). CDR3 size: 14 residues. The trim removed 5 bases at V and 3 bases at J, leaving 7 bases unmatched. The CDR3 spells CATSAERDGYEQYF. In DNA form, the CDR3 reads TGTGCCACCAGCGCGGAGCGGGACGGCTACGAGCAGTACTTC.

This clone came up a few times. The chain employs TRBV4-1 and TRBJ2-7, with D unclear. Per the germline V gene, CDR1 is MGHRA and CDR2 is YSYEKL. The CDR3 spans 15 residues. The V end was cut by 0 bases, the J end by 3 bases, with 12 bases between. The CDR3, as DNA: TGCGCCAGCAGCCAAGATCGGTACGGGTACTACGAGCAGTACTTC. Translation: CASSQDRYGYYEQYF.

This chain uses TRBV6-4 with TRBJ2-2; 13 bases are shared with TRBD2. This CDR3 comprises 17 residues. Germline V lookup: CDR1 MRHNA, CDR2 SNTAGT. V lost 10 bases, J lost 1 base, and 9 bases stayed unmatched. The CDR3 nucleotides are TGTGCCAACCTGGGACTAGCGGGGCCCCTGAACACCGGGGAGCTGTTTTTT. It encodes CANLGLAGPLNTGELFF.

The V gene is TRBV28, the J gene TRBJ1-2; 7 bases match TRBD1. Germline CDR1 MDHEN, CDR2 SYDVKM. J was trimmed by 2 bases and V by 6 bases; bases with no gene match: 3. This CDR3 is 13 amino acids long. Here the CDR3 DNA reads TGTGCCAGCAGCCCGACAGGGAACTATGGCTACACCTTC. Translated: CASSPTGNYGYTF.

This clone has a single count. This sequence joins TRBV7-4 and TRBJ1-2; D might be TRBD1 (5 bases). CDR3 length equals 17 residues. CDR1 is SGHVT and CDR2 is SQSDAQ in the germline V gene. V lost 3 bases to trimming and J lost 4 bases, with 21 bases between them. CDR3 region: CASSFPSWAGQGYGYTF. CDR3 bases: TGTGCCAGCAGCTTCCCTTCCTGGGCAGGGCAGGGCTATGGCTACACCTTC.

This chain connects TRBV4-3 to TRBJ1-2, with 7 bases matching TRBD1. The CDR3 is made up of 13 amino acids. Germline CDR1 LGHNA, CDR2 YSLEER. J was trimmed by 5 bases and V by 6 bases; bases with no gene match: 6. The CDR3 protein is CASSLRGAYGYTF. CDR3 in DNA: TGCGCCAGCAGTCTCAGGGGGGCGTATGGCTACACCTTC.

This clone is deemed medium-sized (0.01 to 0.1%). V and J are TRBV6-6 and TRBJ1-6; 10 positions agree with TRBD1. Germline-derived CDR1 and CDR2 are MNHNY and SVGAGI (reference sequence). This CDR3 contains 14 residues. V was pared by 6 bases and J by 11 bases, with 7 bases of the junction left unmatched. CDR3 residues: CASRETGGGAPLHF. The DNA for the CDR3 is TGTGCCAGCAGGGAGACAGGGGGCGGGGCACCCCTCCACTTT.

The chain carries TRBV7-3 and TRBJ2-2; D uncertain. Germline CDR1 reads SGHTA; CDR2 reads FQGTGA. The CDR3 spans 14 residues. V lost 6 bases to trimming and J lost 1 base, with 9 bases between them. CDR3 nucleotide sequence: TGTGCCAGCAGACCCCAGGAGAACACCGGGGAGCTGTTTTTT. The encoded protein is CASRPQENTGELFF.

This chain links TRBV29-1 with TRBJ2-7, with D perhaps TRBD1 (6 bases). CDR1 SQVTM and CDR2 ANQGSEA come from the germline V gene. This CDR3 region has 13 residues. V was clipped by 0 bases and J by 3 bases, with 9 bases between them. The CDR3 nucleotides are TGCAGCGTTGAAGATCTAGGGGGCTACGAGCAGTACTTC. Protein sequence: CSVEDLGGYEQYF.

V is TRBV6-5 and J is TRBJ2-7; the D call may be TRBD1 or TRBD2 (5 bases each). This CDR3 spans 13 amino acids. Between the trimmed V and J ends, which lost 8 bases and 4 bases, there was a span of 15 bases. Germline CDR1 and CDR2: MNHEY and SVGAGI. The CDR3 is CASGDGLVYEQYF. CDR3 in DNA: TGTGCCAGCGGGGACGGACTCGTTTACGAGCAGTACTTC.

CDR3 coding DNA: TGCAGCGTTGAAGATCAATACAGTGGGGACCAAGAGACCCAGTACTTC. Its protein product is CSVEDQYSGDQETQYF. This chain connects TRBV29-1 to TRBJ2-5; D unclear. Germline loops: CDR1 SQVTM, CDR2 ANQGSEA. The CDR3 totals 16 residues. V was pared by 0 bases and J by 0 bases, with 14 bases between.

This rearrangement joins TRBV9 to TRBJ2-1; tentative D call: TRBD2 (6 bases). This CDR3 has 13 amino acids. Germline V gene data show CDR1 as SGDLS and CDR2 as YYNGEE. V dropped 2 bases and J dropped 9 bases, with 12 bases sitting between them. The CDR3 nucleotides read TGTGCCAGCAGCGTCACTAGCTCGGGTGAGCAGTTCTTC. Translated: CASSVTSSGEQFF. The variable domain in full, with the rest retrieved from reference TRBV9 and TRBJ2-1, is DSGVTQTPKHLITATGQRVTLRCSPRSGDLSVYWYQQSLDQGLQFLIQYYNGEERAKGNILERFSAQQFPDLHSELNLSSLELGDSALYFCASSVTSSGEQFFGPGTRLTVL.